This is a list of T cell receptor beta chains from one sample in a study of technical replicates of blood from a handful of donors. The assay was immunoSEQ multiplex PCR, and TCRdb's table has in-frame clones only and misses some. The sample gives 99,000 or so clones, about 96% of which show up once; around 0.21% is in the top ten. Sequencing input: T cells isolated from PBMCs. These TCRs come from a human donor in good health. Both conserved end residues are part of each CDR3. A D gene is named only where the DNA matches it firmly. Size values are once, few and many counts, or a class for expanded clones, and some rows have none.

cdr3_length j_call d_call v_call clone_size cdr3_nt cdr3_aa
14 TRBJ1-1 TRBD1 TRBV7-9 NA TGTGCCAGCATCCCGACAGGGGGCCTAACTGAAGCTTTCTTT CASIPTGGLTEAFF
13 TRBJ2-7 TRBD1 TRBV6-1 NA TGTGCCAGCAGGGGACAGGGAAACTACGAGCAGTACTTC CASRGQGNYEQYF
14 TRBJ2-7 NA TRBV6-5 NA TGTGCCAGCAGCCGCTTAGCTGGGACAATCGAGCAGTACTTC CASSRLAGTIEQYF
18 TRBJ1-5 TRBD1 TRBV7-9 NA TGTGCCAGCAGCCATTCAACGGGACAGGCCTATAGCAATCAGCCCCAGCATTTT CASSHSTGQAYSNQPQHF
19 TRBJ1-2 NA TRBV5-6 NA TGTGCCAGCAGTCCGATCGGACCCTTAAGCGGAGCTTCTAACTATGGCTACACCTTC CASSPIGPLSGASNYGYTF
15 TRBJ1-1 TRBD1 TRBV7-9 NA TGTGCCAGCAGCTTATCCCGGGACAGGTATGGTGTAGCTTTCTTT CASSLSRDRYGVAFF
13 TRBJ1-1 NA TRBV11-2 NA TGTGCCAGCAGCTTTGACCCGGGGACTGAAGCTTTCTTT CASSFDPGTEAFF
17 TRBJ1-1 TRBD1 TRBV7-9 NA TGTGCCAGCAGCTTGTTCCGGACAGGGCTGGGAGACACTGAAGCTTTCTTT CASSLFRTGLGDTEAFF
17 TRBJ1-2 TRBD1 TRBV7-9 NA TGTGCCAGCAGCCAAAAAGGGGGCTCCGGATTTAACTATGGCTACACCTTC CASSQKGGSGFNYGYTF
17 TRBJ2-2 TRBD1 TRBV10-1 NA TGCGCCAGCAGTGAATACCCAGGGGGCTTCAACACCGGGGAGCTGTTTTTT CASSEYPGGFNTGELFF
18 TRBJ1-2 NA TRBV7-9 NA TGTGCCAGCAGCTTTTTGTACGGAACGCTAGAGGAGGACTATGGCTACACCTTC CASSFLYGTLEEDYGYTF
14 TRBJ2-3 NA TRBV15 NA TGTGCCACCAGCAGAGAACAAGGCACAGATACGCAGTATTTT CATSREQGTDTQYF
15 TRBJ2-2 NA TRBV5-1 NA TGCGCCAGCAGCCCGGGTGCACCGAACACCGGGGAGCTGTTTTTT CASSPGAPNTGELFF
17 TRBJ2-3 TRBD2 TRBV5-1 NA TGCGCCAGCAGCGAAGGGACTAGCGGGGGTCCCACAGATACGCAGTATTTT CASSEGTSGGPTDTQYF
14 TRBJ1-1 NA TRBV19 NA TGTGCCAGTAGTATAGTTGGGGGGGAGGGTGCGGCTTTCTTT CASSIVGGEGAAFF
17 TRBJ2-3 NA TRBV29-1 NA TGCAGCGCTCTACCACTTGACAGAAAACCTAGCACAGATACGCAGTATTTT CSALPLDRKPSTDTQYF
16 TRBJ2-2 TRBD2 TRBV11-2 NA TGTGCCAGCAGCTCACTAGCGGGGGCCGACACCGGGGAGCTGTTTTTT CASSSLAGADTGELFF
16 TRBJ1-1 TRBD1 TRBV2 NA TGTGCCAGCAGTGTGGTACAGGGGGGTTCGGACACTGAAGCTTTCTTT CASSVVQGGSDTEAFF
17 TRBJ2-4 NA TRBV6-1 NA TGTGCCAGCAGTGAAGCAGACAGGGCGGGATGGAAAAACATTCAGTACTTC CASSEADRAGWKNIQYF
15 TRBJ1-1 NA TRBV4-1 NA TGCGCCAGCAGCCAAGTTGGGACACGGAACACTGAAGCTTTCTTT CASSQVGTRNTEAFF
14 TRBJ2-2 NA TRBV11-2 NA TGTGCCAGCAGCCCAGGGTGGTACACCGGGGAGCTGTTTTTT CASSPGWYTGELFF
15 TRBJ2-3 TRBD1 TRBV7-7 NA TGTGCTAGCAGCTCCGGGACAGGGGCCGCAGATACGCAGTATTTT CASSSGTGAADTQYF
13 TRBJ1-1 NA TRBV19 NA TGTGCCAGTAGCCAACAAATGAACACTGAAGCTTTCTTT CASSQQMNTEAFF
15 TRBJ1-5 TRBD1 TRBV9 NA TGTGCCAGCAGCGCGGGACAGGCATTTGGGCAGCCCCAGCATTTT CASSAGQAFGQPQHF
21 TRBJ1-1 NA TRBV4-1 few TGCGCCAGCAGCCAAGTTCGTCCCGGGTGGGTAACAGGACACCCTAACACTGAAGCTTTCTTT CASSQVRPGWVTGHPNTEAFF
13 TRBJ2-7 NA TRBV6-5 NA TGTGCCAGCAGACCAGAAGCGGCAAACGAGCAGTACTTC CASRPEAANEQYF
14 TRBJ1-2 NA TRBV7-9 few TGTGCCAGCAGCCCACTGAAGACAGACTATGGCTACACCTTC CASSPLKTDYGYTF
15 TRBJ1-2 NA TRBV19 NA TGTGCCAGTAGCCTCCCCGGGGATCGGATAGGAGGCTACACCTTC CASSLPGDRIGGYTF
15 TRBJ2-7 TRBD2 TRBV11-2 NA TGTGCCAGCAGCTTAGGATGGGCTAGCGGCTACGAGCAGTACTTC CASSLGWASGYEQYF
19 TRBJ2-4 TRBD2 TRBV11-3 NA TGTGCCAGCAGCTACGGACTAGCGGGGGAGGAGATCGCCAAAAACATTCAGTACTTC CASSYGLAGEEIAKNIQYF
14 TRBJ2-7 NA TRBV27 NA TGTGCCAGCAGTTTCAGGGGTCACCCCTACGAGCAGTACTTC CASSFRGHPYEQYF
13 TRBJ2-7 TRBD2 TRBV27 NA TGTGCCAGCTCCGGGGGGGGAGCCTACGAGCAGTACTTC CASSGGGAYEQYF
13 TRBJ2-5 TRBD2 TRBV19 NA TGTGCCAGTAGTGTGGGAGGGCAAGGGACCCAGTACTTC CASSVGGQGTQYF
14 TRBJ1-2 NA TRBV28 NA TGTGCCAGCAGTGGGACACCATCTACCTATGGCTACACCTTC CASSGTPSTYGYTF
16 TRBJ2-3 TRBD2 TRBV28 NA TGTGCCAGCAGTTCCGGGACTAGCGGCCGCACAGATACGCAGTATTTT CASSSGTSGRTDTQYF
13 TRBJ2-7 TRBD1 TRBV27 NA TGTGCCAGCAGTCCCCCGACAGGGAAAGAGCAGTACTTC CASSPPTGKEQYF
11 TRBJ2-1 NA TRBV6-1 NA TGTGCCAGCAGACCCCAGAATGAGCAGTTCTTC CASRPQNEQFF
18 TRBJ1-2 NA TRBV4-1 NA TGCGCCAGCAGCCAAGATAACACGGGACTTGGTCTAACTCATGGCTACACCTTC CASSQDNTGLGLTHGYTF
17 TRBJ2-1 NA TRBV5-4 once TGTGCCAGCAGCTCTGAGACAGCTTATAGCTCCTACAATGAGCAGTTCTTC CASSSETAYSSYNEQFF
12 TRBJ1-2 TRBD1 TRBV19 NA TGTGCCAGTAGTGGGGGACAGTATGGCTACACCTTC CASSGGQYGYTF
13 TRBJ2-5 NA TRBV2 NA TGTGCCAGCAGTCCGGACAACCAAGAGACCCAGTACTTC CASSPDNQETQYF
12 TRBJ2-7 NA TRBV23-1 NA TGCGCCAGCAGTCCATTCTCCTACGAGCAGTACTTC CASSPFSYEQYF
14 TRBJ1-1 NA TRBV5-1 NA TGCGCCAGCAGCTTGGGCAACGGGAACACTGAAGCTTTCTTT CASSLGNGNTEAFF
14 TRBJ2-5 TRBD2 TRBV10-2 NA TGCGCCAGTTCGGGACTAGCGGGACAAGAGACCCAGTACTTC CASSGLAGQETQYF
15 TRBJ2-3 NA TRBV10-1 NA TGCGCCAGCAGCAGGGGGGATTATGGCACAGATACGCAGTATTTT CASSRGDYGTDTQYF
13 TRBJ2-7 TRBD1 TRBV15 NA TGTGCCACCTCAGACAGGGTGTCCTACGAGCAGTACTTC CATSDRVSYEQYF
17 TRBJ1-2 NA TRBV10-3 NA TGTGCCATCAGTTTTGACCCGATGGCCCTGGGAGGGAACGGCTACACCTTC CAISFDPMALGGNGYTF
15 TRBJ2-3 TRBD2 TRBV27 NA TGTGCCAGCAGGACACTAGCGGCCAGCACAGATACGCAGTATTTT CASRTLAASTDTQYF
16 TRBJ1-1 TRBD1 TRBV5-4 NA TGTGCCAGCAGCCGGACCGGGACAGGGGTCCACACTGAAGCTTTCTTT CASSRTGTGVHTEAFF
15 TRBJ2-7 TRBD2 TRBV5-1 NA TGCGCCAGCAGCCCCCGTAGCGGGGGTTCCTACGAGCAGTACTTC CASSPRSGGSYEQYF
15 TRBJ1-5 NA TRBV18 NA TGTGCCAGCTCACCACTCGCAGGGATTGATCAGCCCCAGCATTTT CASSPLAGIDQPQHF
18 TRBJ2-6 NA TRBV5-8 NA TGTGCCAGCAGCTTTTTAGCAGGGGCCCGCTCTGGGGCCAACGTCCTGACTTTC CASSFLAGARSGANVLTF
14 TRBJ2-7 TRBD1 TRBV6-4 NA TGTGCCAGCAGTGGAGGACAGGGAGTCTACGAGCAGTACTTC CASSGGQGVYEQYF
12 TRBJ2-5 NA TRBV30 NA TGTGCCTGGAGTGCTGTAGAAGAGACCCAGTACTTC CAWSAVEETQYF
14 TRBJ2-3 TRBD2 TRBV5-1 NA TGCGCCAGCTGGCTAGCGGTGGGGACAGATACGCAGTATTTT CASWLAVGTDTQYF
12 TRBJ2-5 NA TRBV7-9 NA TGTGCCAGCAGCCCCGACAGTGGGACCCAGTACTTC CASSPDSGTQYF
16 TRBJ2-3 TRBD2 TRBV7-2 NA TGTGCCAGCAGCTTACAAAGCGGGAGGAACACAGATACGCAGTATTTT CASSLQSGRNTDTQYF
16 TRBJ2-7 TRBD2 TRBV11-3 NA TGTGCCAGCAGCCGACCCGGGACTAGCGGGGGCCACGAGCAGTACTTC CASSRPGTSGGHEQYF